This T cell receptor (beta chain) stems from a study of T cells in Graves' hyperthyroidism and ophthalmopathy. Study conclusions and caveats: Patients with ophthalmopathy were separated from those with stable hyperthyroidism by a 13 V-J model.

This clonotype has only a few counts. What it binds is unknown. There were TCR beta CDR3 regions amplified from RNA transcripts. First-round RT-PCR with HTBI primers amplified the TCR CDR3 region. TCRdb independently ran MiXCR on the multiplex PCR reads; one entry per CDR3 protein. This table has around 660,000 distinct CDR3 sequences, about 45% appearing once. Researchers barred patients who had uncontrolled infection, other autoimmune disease, pregnancy or lactation. Used for diagnoses were clinical symptoms, serum thyroxine and TRAb, thyroid ultrasound and orbital computed tomography. Germline CDR1 is DFQATT and CDR2 is SNEGSKA (reference sequence). The CDR3 runs 15 residues. The V and J ends lost 0 bases and 8 bases respectively, with 16 bases between them.

The TCR sequence derives from an adult man with Graves' disease, either hyperthyroidism or ophthalmopathy (not recorded which). The gene calls are TRBV20-1 and TRBJ1-4; TRBD1 is a possible D gene (5 bases). Source material: peripheral blood or thyroid tissue (not recorded which). Here the CDR3 reads CSARDPWGLEEKLFF. CDR3 DNA sequence: TGCAGTGCTAGAGATCCCTGGGGACTGGAAGAAAAACTGTTTTTT.